The 8 T cell receptor beta chains below come from one sample, sequenced in a study of T-cell reconstitution after alpha-beta-depleted transplantation in children. Unique molecular identifiers were incorporated when the TCRbeta library was constructed. TCRdb re-derived calls from the PCR reads in MiXCR, one entry per CDR3 protein. The sample holds 500,000 or so distinct CDR3 sequences, over 10% seen once. The specimen comprised PBMCs, mostly from graft donor cells, sampled 180 days after TCRalphabeta/CD19-depleted stem cell transplant. These receptors originate from a female patient between 2 and 10 years old who had a stem cell transplant for aplastic anemia, so the T cells may come from the graft donor.

This sequence joins TRBV12-3 or TRBV12-4 and TRBJ2-7, with 7 bases lining up with TRBD1. The CDR3 is 14 residues long. V was pared by 3 bases and J by 0 bases, with 2 bases of the junction left unmatched. The CDR3 protein is CASSLGTVSYEQYF. The CDR3 DNA follows: TGTGCCAGCAGTTTGGGGACAGTCTCCTACGAGCAGTACTTC.

V and J are TRBV6-2 or TRBV6-3 and TRBJ2-1; TRBD2 is a possible D gene (6 bases). CDR3 length: 14 residues. Trimming cost V 6 bases and J 6 bases, with 15 bases left between them. Germline V gives CDR1 MNHEY, CDR2 SVGEGT. The CDR3, as DNA: TGTGCCAGCAGCCGAGATCTAGCGAGCAATGAGCAGTTCTTC. Its protein product is CASSRDLASNEQFF.

This clonotype was detected only a few times. The V gene is TRBV20-1, the J gene TRBJ2-1, with D possibly matching TRBD2 (6 bases). The CDR3 totals 15 residues. The germline V and J ends were trimmed by 0 bases and 3 bases, with 12 bases remaining between them. In germline, CDR1 is DFQATT, CDR2 SNEGSKA (reference sequence). DNA for the CDR3: TGCAGTGCTAGAGATTATACGGGGGTCTACAATGAGCAGTTCTTC. Its protein product is CSARDYTGVYNEQFF.

The chain is built from TRBV9 and TRBJ2-7, with 11 bases that match TRBD1. The CDR3 spans 15 residues. Trimming removed 3 bases from V and 0 bases from J; junction bases left unmatched: 2. Germline-derived CDR1 and CDR2 are SGDLS and YYNGEE. CDR3 protein: CASSEGQGASYEQYF. The CDR3 DNA is TGTGCCAGCAGCGAAGGACAGGGGGCCTCCTACGAGCAGTACTTC.

This rearrangement joins TRBV7-2 to TRBJ2-7; D is perhaps TRBD2 (6 bases). Germline CDR1 and CDR2: SGHTA and FQGNSA. Deletions cut 5 bases from V and 6 bases from J, with 20 bases between. This CDR3 spans 15 amino acids. The CDR3, as DNA: TGTGCCAGCAGCCGTGGAATACCGGGAGTTTCCGAGCAGTACGTC. Translating it yields CASSRGIPGVSEQYV.

This clonotype showed up just a few times. The chain uses TRBV10-2 and TRBJ2-2; no clear D gene. CDR3 size: 14 residues. Germline CDR1 and CDR2: WSHSY and SAAADI. The V and J ends lost 8 bases and 1 base respectively, with 11 bases between them. CDR3 in amino acids: CASLGYLNTGELFF. The CDR3 DNA follows: TGCGCCAGCTTGGGCTACCTGAACACCGGGGAGCTGTTTTTT.

In its sample, this clonotype was seen a few times. This chain connects TRBV5-1 to TRBJ2-3; unclear D gene. The germline V gene has CDR1 SGHRS and CDR2 YFSETQ. The V gene lost 0 bases and the J gene lost 0 bases, with 11 bases spanning the gap. The length of the CDR3 is 16 residues. CDR3 region: CASSLVGTKSTDTQYF. CDR3 coding DNA: TGCGCCAGCAGCTTGGTAGGTACGAAGAGCACAGATACGCAGTATTTT.

This clonotype was seen ten or more times. This CDR3 reads CSARPANLYEQYV. As DNA, the CDR3 is TGCAGTGCTAGACCCGCCAACCTCTACGAGCAGTACGTC. V and J are TRBV20-1 and TRBJ2-7; D remains ambiguous. V lost 2 bases to trimming and J lost 3 bases, with 11 bases between them. The CDR3 length is 13 residues. Looked up from germline, CDR1 is DFQATT and CDR2 is SNEGSKA (reference sequence).